These T cell receptor beta chains were read from a single sample in a study of cytomegalovirus exposure and HLA in healthy donors. TCRdb keeps only in-frame clones here, not all; method: immunoSEQ multiplex PCR. The sample lists under 200,000 clones, less than 80% occurring once. The sequenced sample was PBMCs. Receptors were obtained from a woman aged 40 to 50 in good health and CMV-seronegative. CDR3s include the opening cysteine and the closing phenylalanine or tryptophan. Each record gives: CDR3 DNA, CDR3 protein, clone size, D gene, J gene, V gene. The D gene is left open where the match is weak. Size tells how often a clone was seen (once, few, many) or the class of an expanded clone, and some rows leave it out.

cdr3_nt: TGTGCCAGCAGCCCACTCGCAACTAATGAAAAACTGTTTTTT
cdr3_aa: CASSPLATNEKLFF
clone_size: NA
d_call: NA
j_call: TRBJ1-4
v_call: TRBV7-9

cdr3_nt: TGTGCCAGCAGTCAGGGGCCCGGGGAGCTGTTTTTT
cdr3_aa: CASSQGPGELFF
clone_size: NA
d_call: NA
j_call: TRBJ2-2
v_call: TRBV28

cdr3_nt: TGTGCCAGCAGTGAATGGCAGGGGGGAGAGACCCAGTACTTC
cdr3_aa: CASSEWQGGETQYF
clone_size: NA
d_call: NA
j_call: TRBJ2-5
v_call: TRBV2

cdr3_nt: TGTGCCAGCAAAAGACAGGGTTTGTACGAGCAGTACTTC
cdr3_aa: CASKRQGLYEQYF
clone_size: NA
d_call: TRBD1
j_call: TRBJ2-7
v_call: TRBV27

cdr3_nt: TGTGCCAGCAGCCGGGGGGGTCTGAACACTGAAGCTTTCTTT
cdr3_aa: CASSRGGLNTEAFF
clone_size: NA
d_call: NA
j_call: TRBJ1-1
v_call: TRBV5-6

cdr3_nt: TGTGCTAGTGGTTCCCTAGCGGGGGGGCTGAGCTCCTACGAGCAGTACTTC
cdr3_aa: CASGSLAGGLSSYEQYF
clone_size: NA
d_call: TRBD2
j_call: TRBJ2-7
v_call: TRBV12-5

cdr3_nt: TGTGCCAGCAGTCCCGGGAGGGGTTTTTACACTGAAGCTTTCTTT
cdr3_aa: CASSPGRGFYTEAFF
clone_size: NA
d_call: NA
j_call: TRBJ1-1
v_call: TRBV28

cdr3_nt: TGTGCCAGTAACGGACAGCCGGGTAATGAAAAACTGTTTTTT
cdr3_aa: CASNGQPGNEKLFF
clone_size: NA
d_call: NA
j_call: TRBJ1-4
v_call: TRBV19

cdr3_nt: TGTGCCAGCAGCCCCCGGGGAGGCCTCCTATATGGCTACACCTTC
cdr3_aa: CASSPRGGLLYGYTF
clone_size: NA
d_call: NA
j_call: TRBJ1-2
v_call: TRBV7-9

cdr3_nt: TGTGCCAGCAGCTTGACAAAGGGAGGGAGGGATACGCAGTATTTT
cdr3_aa: CASSLTKGGRDTQYF
clone_size: NA
d_call: TRBD2
j_call: TRBJ2-3
v_call: TRBV5-4

cdr3_nt: TGTGCCATCACCGGAGGGGAGAGCTCCTACAATGAGCAGTTCTTC
cdr3_aa: CAITGGESSYNEQFF
clone_size: NA
d_call: NA
j_call: TRBJ2-1
v_call: TRBV10-3

cdr3_nt: TGTGCCAGCACCCAACCGGGACTAGCGGGAGGAAACTCCTACAATGAGCAGTTCTTC
cdr3_aa: CASTQPGLAGGNSYNEQFF
clone_size: NA
d_call: TRBD2
j_call: TRBJ2-1
v_call: TRBV5-6

cdr3_nt: TGTGCCAGCAGTTTACCAAAGACAGTTCCTCGAGCCTACGAGCAGTACTTC
cdr3_aa: CASSLPKTVPRAYEQYF
clone_size: NA
d_call: NA
j_call: TRBJ2-7
v_call: TRBV28

cdr3_nt: TGTGCCAGCAGCCAAGCGACAGGGGCAAATGGCTACACCTTC
cdr3_aa: CASSQATGANGYTF
clone_size: NA
d_call: TRBD1
j_call: TRBJ1-2
v_call: TRBV4-2

cdr3_nt: TGTGCCAGCAGCGCAGCGTCGCTAGCGGGACGTATCGATACGCAGTATTTT
cdr3_aa: CASSAASLAGRIDTQYF
clone_size: NA
d_call: TRBD2
j_call: TRBJ2-3
v_call: TRBV9

cdr3_nt: TGTGCCAGCAGTTTACGGGGGGCCGTAACCTACGAGCAGTACTTC
cdr3_aa: CASSLRGAVTYEQYF
clone_size: NA
d_call: NA
j_call: TRBJ2-7
v_call: TRBV27

cdr3_nt: TGTGCCTGGAGTGAAGGCGGGGAAGAGACCCAGTACTTC
cdr3_aa: CAWSEGGEETQYF
clone_size: NA
d_call: NA
j_call: TRBJ2-5
v_call: TRBV30

cdr3_nt: TGTGCCAGCAGTTACGCAGGGCAGGTGGCCTACGAGCAGTACTTC
cdr3_aa: CASSYAGQVAYEQYF
clone_size: NA
d_call: NA
j_call: TRBJ2-7
v_call: TRBV11-2

cdr3_nt: TGTGCCAGCAGTGATATCCGCTGGGGCCTTAACACTGAAGCTTTCTTT
cdr3_aa: CASSDIRWGLNTEAFF
clone_size: few
d_call: NA
j_call: TRBJ1-1
v_call: TRBV6-1

cdr3_nt: TGTGCCAGCAGCCCGCTCGGGGACAGGGAAGGTACTGAAGCTTTCTTT
cdr3_aa: CASSPLGDREGTEAFF
clone_size: few
d_call: TRBD1
j_call: TRBJ1-1
v_call: TRBV4-2

cdr3_nt: TGTGCCAGCAGTTCCCCTTACGAGCAGTACTTC
cdr3_aa: CASSSPYEQYF
clone_size: NA
d_call: NA
j_call: TRBJ2-7
v_call: TRBV28

cdr3_nt: TGTGCCAGCAGCCAGGGCGACAGGGGGTCTTATAGCAATCAGCCCCAGCATTTT
cdr3_aa: CASSQGDRGSYSNQPQHF
clone_size: NA
d_call: TRBD1
j_call: TRBJ1-5
v_call: TRBV4-2

cdr3_nt: TGCGCCAGCAGCTTTCTCACCGGGACAGGGGGCGACGAGCAGTACTTC
cdr3_aa: CASSFLTGTGGDEQYF
clone_size: NA
d_call: TRBD1
j_call: TRBJ2-7
v_call: TRBV5-1

cdr3_nt: TGTGCCAGCCGGGGTTCCTCCTACGAGCAGTACTTC
cdr3_aa: CASRGSSYEQYF
clone_size: NA
d_call: NA
j_call: TRBJ2-7
v_call: TRBV6-6

cdr3_nt: TGTGCCAGCAGCCGAAGCGGGATGGGGGAGACCCAGTACTTC
cdr3_aa: CASSRSGMGETQYF
clone_size: NA
d_call: TRBD2
j_call: TRBJ2-5
v_call: TRBV2

cdr3_nt: TGTGCCAGCTCACCGTTCCGGGACAGGGGGCGTTATAATTCACCCCTCCACTTT
cdr3_aa: CASSPFRDRGRYNSPLHF
clone_size: NA
d_call: TRBD1
j_call: TRBJ1-6
v_call: TRBV18

cdr3_nt: TGTGCCAGTAGCCTTCTAGCCGGGACAGGGGGAACTGAAGCTTTCTTT
cdr3_aa: CASSLLAGTGGTEAFF
clone_size: NA
d_call: TRBD1
j_call: TRBJ1-1
v_call: TRBV19

cdr3_nt: TGTGCCAGCAGCCCTGGGGGGACTATGAGAGAGCAGTACTTC
cdr3_aa: CASSPGGTMREQYF
clone_size: NA
d_call: TRBD2
j_call: TRBJ2-7
v_call: TRBV9

cdr3_nt: TGCAGCGTTGAAGGACTAGCGGGACTGGAGCAGTTCTTC
cdr3_aa: CSVEGLAGLEQFF
clone_size: NA
d_call: TRBD2
j_call: TRBJ2-1
v_call: TRBV29-1

cdr3_nt: TGTGCCAGCAGCTTATATGGCAGGGCGACCGGGGAGCTGTTTTTT
cdr3_aa: CASSLYGRATGELFF
clone_size: NA
d_call: NA
j_call: TRBJ2-2
v_call: TRBV13

cdr3_nt: TGCGCCAGCAGCTTCGCGAGCGGGGAGCAGTTCTTC
cdr3_aa: CASSFASGEQFF
clone_size: NA
d_call: NA
j_call: TRBJ2-1
v_call: TRBV5-1

cdr3_nt: TGTGCCAGCAGTGAAGATCTGCCTAGTGGGAACACCGGGGAGCTGTTTTTT
cdr3_aa: CASSEDLPSGNTGELFF
clone_size: NA
d_call: NA
j_call: TRBJ2-2
v_call: TRBV2

cdr3_nt: TGTGCCAGCAGTGACTCGGGCCTAGCGGGAGGGCCGTCCTACAATGAGCAGTTCTTC
cdr3_aa: CASSDSGLAGGPSYNEQFF
clone_size: NA
d_call: TRBD2
j_call: TRBJ2-1
v_call: TRBV6-4

cdr3_nt: TGTGCCATCGGAACGACAGGGGGAGTCGCTGAAGCTTTCTTT
cdr3_aa: CAIGTTGGVAEAFF
clone_size: NA
d_call: TRBD1
j_call: TRBJ1-1
v_call: TRBV10-3

cdr3_nt: TGTGCCAGCTCACTCCAGGGGTCTAACACCGGGGAGCTGTTTTTT
cdr3_aa: CASSLQGSNTGELFF
clone_size: NA
d_call: NA
j_call: TRBJ2-2
v_call: TRBV18

cdr3_nt: TGTGCCAGCAGTCGGGAAATGAACACTGAAGCTTTCTTT
cdr3_aa: CASSREMNTEAFF
clone_size: NA
d_call: NA
j_call: TRBJ1-1
v_call: TRBV6-5

cdr3_nt: TGTGCCAGCAGCTTAGCCCACCTTCTAGCGGCCTTTTCATGGGATGGGGACAATGAGCAGTTCTTC
cdr3_aa: CASSLAHLLAAFSWDGDNEQFF
clone_size: NA
d_call: TRBD2
j_call: TRBJ2-1
v_call: TRBV7-2

cdr3_nt: TGTGCCGCCGGGGCAGGGGGAAACACCGGGGAGCTGTTTTTT
cdr3_aa: CAAGAGGNTGELFF
clone_size: NA
d_call: TRBD1
j_call: TRBJ2-2
v_call: TRBV2

cdr3_nt: TGCGCCAGCAGCTTGGCAACGACAGGGTACGAGCAGTACTTC
cdr3_aa: CASSLATTGYEQYF
clone_size: NA
d_call: TRBD1
j_call: TRBJ2-7
v_call: TRBV5-1

cdr3_nt: TGTGCCAGCAGCTTTAGAGCCTGGACTAGCGGAGAGACCTACGAGCAGTACTTC
cdr3_aa: CASSFRAWTSGETYEQYF
clone_size: NA
d_call: TRBD2
j_call: TRBJ2-7
v_call: TRBV7-2

cdr3_nt: TGTGCCAGCTCACCAATGAACAGGGACACTGAAGCTTTCTTT
cdr3_aa: CASSPMNRDTEAFF
clone_size: NA
d_call: NA
j_call: TRBJ1-1
v_call: TRBV18

cdr3_nt: TGTGCCAGCAGGAATGGGGCACTGAACACCGGGGAGCTGTTTTTT
cdr3_aa: CASRNGALNTGELFF
clone_size: NA
d_call: NA
j_call: TRBJ2-2
v_call: TRBV2

cdr3_nt: TGTGCCTGGAGGGGGGGGGAGGAGACCCAGTACTTC
cdr3_aa: CAWRGGEETQYF
clone_size: NA
d_call: TRBD2
j_call: TRBJ2-5
v_call: TRBV30

cdr3_nt: TGTGCCAGCAGCTTGGCCGGGAATCAGCCCCAGCATTTT
cdr3_aa: CASSLAGNQPQHF
clone_size: NA
d_call: NA
j_call: TRBJ1-5
v_call: TRBV5-6

cdr3_nt: TGCGCCAGCAGCTGGATGGGACAGGGCCTTCGAGAGACCCAGTACTTC
cdr3_aa: CASSWMGQGLRETQYF
clone_size: NA
d_call: TRBD1
j_call: TRBJ2-5
v_call: TRBV5-1

cdr3_nt: TGTGCCAGTCAAACTCGTAGGGCGGGGGAGACAGATACGCAGTATTTT
cdr3_aa: CASQTRRAGETDTQYF
clone_size: NA
d_call: TRBD2
j_call: TRBJ2-3
v_call: TRBV27

cdr3_nt: TGTGCCAGCAGTACCCGGGACAGGGGGAATTTATACGAGCAGTACTTC
cdr3_aa: CASSTRDRGNLYEQYF
clone_size: NA
d_call: TRBD1
j_call: TRBJ2-7
v_call: TRBV6-6

cdr3_nt: TGTGCCAGCAGCTTAGTCCGCGGAGGTGAAAAACTGTTTTTT
cdr3_aa: CASSLVRGGEKLFF
clone_size: few
d_call: NA
j_call: TRBJ1-4
v_call: TRBV11-2

cdr3_nt: TGTGCCAGCACCCGGACAGCCTCTAATGAAAAACTGTTTTTT
cdr3_aa: CASTRTASNEKLFF
clone_size: few
d_call: NA
j_call: TRBJ1-4
v_call: TRBV6-5

cdr3_nt: TGTGCTAGCAGCAGGGGCCCCCCGGGCTCTCAAGAGACCCAGTACTTC
cdr3_aa: CASSRGPPGSQETQYF
clone_size: NA
d_call: NA
j_call: TRBJ2-5
v_call: TRBV7-7

cdr3_nt: TGTGCCAGCAGTTACGTCCCAGGGGGCCTGAACGAGCAGTACTTC
cdr3_aa: CASSYVPGGLNEQYF
clone_size: NA
d_call: TRBD1
j_call: TRBJ2-7
v_call: TRBV6-5

cdr3_nt: TGTGCCAGCAGTTTACAGGTTAGCTCCTACGAGCAGTACTTC
cdr3_aa: CASSLQVSSYEQYF
clone_size: few
d_call: NA
j_call: TRBJ2-7
v_call: TRBV27

cdr3_nt: TGTGCCAGCAGCCCCTCGACAGGGGGGAGTGAAAAACTGTTTTTT
cdr3_aa: CASSPSTGGSEKLFF
clone_size: NA
d_call: TRBD1
j_call: TRBJ1-4
v_call: TRBV7-6

cdr3_nt: TGCGCCAGCAGTGAGTCGGTGCAGGGTGGCGAAAAACTGTTTTTT
cdr3_aa: CASSESVQGGEKLFF
clone_size: few
d_call: NA
j_call: TRBJ1-4
v_call: TRBV10-1

cdr3_nt: TGTGCCAGCAGCTTGGGAGACGAGCAGTACTTC
cdr3_aa: CASSLGDEQYF
clone_size: few
d_call: NA
j_call: TRBJ2-7
v_call: TRBV5-6

cdr3_nt: TGTGCCATCAGTGAAGCCGGGACAGTTAAAAACATTCAGTACTTC
cdr3_aa: CAISEAGTVKNIQYF
clone_size: few
d_call: TRBD1
j_call: TRBJ2-4
v_call: TRBV10-3

cdr3_nt: TGTGCCAGCAGTCTCCCGGGGGGCTTGGAAGCTTTCTTT
cdr3_aa: CASSLPGGLEAFF
clone_size: NA
d_call: NA
j_call: TRBJ1-1
v_call: TRBV6-5

cdr3_nt: TGTGCCAGCAGCCAAGGAGACAGGGGTCAGGAAAAACTGTTTTTT
cdr3_aa: CASSQGDRGQEKLFF
clone_size: NA
d_call: TRBD1
j_call: TRBJ1-4
v_call: TRBV14

cdr3_nt: TGTGCCTGGAGTGTGGGACAGCGGACGGGGCAGTTCTTC
cdr3_aa: CAWSVGQRTGQFF
clone_size: NA
d_call: TRBD1
j_call: TRBJ2-1
v_call: TRBV30

cdr3_nt: TGTGCCAGCAGACGACTAGCGGGAGTCACCGGGGAGCTGTTTTTT
cdr3_aa: CASRRLAGVTGELFF
clone_size: few
d_call: TRBD2
j_call: TRBJ2-2
v_call: TRBV2